This T cell receptor beta chain was retrieved from a study of CD8+CD57+ T cells in acquired aplastic anemia. Genomic DNA, serving as template, underwent TCR beta VDJ and CDR3 profiling. Each CDR3 protein gets one entry after TCRdb re-called the reads with MiXCR. Among around 42,000 distinct CDR3 sequences, about 63% were seen once, and the ten largest hold roughly 65%. CD8+CD57+ cell expansion, shown by flow cytometry, had occurred in the patients selected for sequencing. This clonotype was detected only once. One end of the junction fails to match germline, which may point to a read error. Sequenced material: sorted CD4+, CD8+, or CD8+CD57+ T cells (not recorded which) from PBMCs. This receptor was obtained from a human donor with aplastic anemia.

The CDR3 here is CSVIQYGGRYGQYF. Here the CDR3 DNA reads TGCAGCGTGATCCAGTATGGGGGGCGGTACGGGCAGTACTTC. The chain uses TRBV29-1 and TRBJ2-7; TRBD1 or TRBD2 may be the D gene (6 bases each). Germline lookup yields CDR1 SQVTM and CDR2 ANQGSEA. The CDR3 has 14 residues.